This TCR beta chain was sequenced during a study of identical twins listed by TCRdb under 2016. In the study overall: TCR alpha and beta repertoires from monozygotic twins, unrelated adults of various ages and cord blood were deep-sequenced to test whether fetal clonotypes persist. To rule out contamination, replicate twin experiments were performed at different times with different library preparation protocols.

The sample holds many counts of this clonotype. The antigen it recognizes is unknown. Base qualities are not recorded, but no much larger clone differs from it by a single base. The investigation overall reported the following: Because the same donors could not be followed over many years, the conclusions relied on cross-sectional statistical analysis. Excess twin sharing in beta out-of-frame sequences was weaker because fewer shared sequences lowered the signal-to-noise ratio. Compared with coincidental sharing between unrelated individuals, out-of-frame TCR alpha sequences shared between twins showed an excess of sequences with low generation probability. Abundant cord blood beta clonotypes had fewer insertions, young adult naive repertoires showed a similar but weaker trend, and memory repertoires showed no such trend. Invariant T cells such as MAIT and iNKT could partly confound zero-insertion analyses, though diverse VJ usage argued against this for most clonotypes. Recombination models systematically underestimated out-of-frame TCR alpha sharing in monozygotic twins but agreed with sharing between unrelated individuals.

Library preparation was by 5' RACE. The run used an Illumina HiSeq 2000. Template switching introduced a universal primer binding site; the final cDNA contained a unique molecular identifier, enabling accurate counting of TCR cDNA molecules. First-strand cDNA for TCR alpha and beta chains was synthesized from specific primers in the conserved constant-segment region. To control for contamination, every cDNA library carried two barcodes: a SMART-Mk sample barcode plus Illumina barcodes. TruSeq adapter sequences, together with Illumina sample barcodes, were added in two successive PCR steps. The Illumina HiSeq platform was used with custom primers to sequence TCR alpha and beta cDNA libraries. Per the authors' processing: MiGEC processed the raw reads to extract unique molecular identifiers, while MiXCR was used to determine the CDR3 positions. Recombination models were inferred per individual with the repgenHMM and IGoR tools using an EM algorithm. The analysis of shared clonotypes was done with the tcR package in R, with sharing normalized by the product of cloneset sizes. To study raw recombination without the effects of thymic and clonal selection, out-of-frame nonproductive sequences were analyzed. The public reads were reanalyzed by TCRdb: fastp trimming at Q25, MiXCR alignment, in-frame beta chains only. A single entry per CDR3 protein holds the most common genes and DNA from its merged rows. The V and J calls follow TCRdb's processing rather than the paper's. The sample table holds 450,000 to 650,000 distinct CDR3 sequences, of which 9% to 10% were seen once. 2.5% to 3.5% of the sample goes to the ten largest clones.

All donors were healthy Caucasians. Three pairs of female monozygotic twins, all aged 18 to 29 years, made up the twin cohort. The RNA used for TCR libraries was isolated from peripheral blood mononuclear cells. The CDR3, cysteine through phenylalanine, is 15 amino acids long. Only CDR3 DNA is held: 45 bases, read in frame from base 1. V is pruned by 5 bases and J by 1 base, leaving 3 bases of the junction without a gene match. These same records also appear under a second study, on yellow fever vaccine responses in identical twins. The second study, in turn, reports: According to the authors, in identical twins the way T cells responded to vaccination appeared partly convergent and partly personalized. Focusing on identical twins, the study followed the T cell clones that responded to the vaccine, and did so with precision.

Specimen: PBMCs. Recombination linked TRBV12-3 or TRBV12-4 to TRBJ2-3; 10 central bases correspond to TRBD2. The sequence derives from a woman aged 18 to 35 in good health. The bases are TGTGCCAGCAGTCGCCTAGCGGGAGGCACAGATACGCAGTATTTT. This sequence encodes CASSRLAGGTDTQYF.